In its sample, the clone carrying this T cell receptor (beta chain) was seen a few times. Its antigen remains unidentified. The sample originates from a study of cytomegalovirus exposure and HLA in healthy donors. Study-level findings and limits: A previous analysis found most TCR beta V segments productive roughly 87% or roughly 30% of the time.

The PCR had 60 Vbeta and 13 Jbeta primers. Sequencing used immunoSEQ multiplex PCR; TCRdb keeps in-frame clones, though not all of them. The sample contains roughly 200,000 clones, roughly 72% of which appear only once. This CDR3 region has 13 residues. Trimming removed 5 bases from V and 5 bases from J, with 9 bases in between. Germline V gene lookup returns CDR1 SGHTA and CDR2 FQGTGA. Material for sequencing was PBMCs. The sequence was collected from a man younger than 45 in good health and CMV-seronegative. The chain has TRBV7-3 and TRBJ2-2; D not certain. As DNA, the CDR3 is TGTGCCAGCAGCCCCAGGCCGACCGGGGAGCTGTTTTTT. Encoded protein: CASSPRPTGELFF.